The clone carrying this T cell receptor (beta chain) was observed a few times. Antigen unknown. The CDR3 totals 14 residues. The V and J ends lost 2 bases and 8 bases respectively, with 15 bases between them. Germline lookup yields CDR1 MNHEY and CDR2 SVGAGI. The data were taken from a study of T cell therapy after organ transplantation. Study-level background: After therapy, patients were monitored for about 30 weeks. Long-term post-therapy samples: blood collected 20 to 29 weeks after completing therapy.

Some clones are missing from TCRdb's copy, which holds only in-frame ones; the method was immunoSEQ multiplex PCR. Counted here are roughly 15,000 clones, less than 90% occurring once; the ten biggest clones make up 25% to 40%. The study's findings and limits: Nonresponders had marked pretherapy clonal expansions and little post-therapy change.

This sample's time point: 20-29 weeks after completion of therapy. Drug-resistant or recurrent cytomegalovirus affected these solid-organ transplant recipient patients. This receptor was taken from a human patient who had received a solid organ transplant and had CMV disease. Some T cells may arise from the graft donor. Specimen: CD8+ T cells from blood, collected after autologous CMV-specific T cell therapy. This chain uses TRBV6-5 with TRBJ1-2; maybe TRBD1 (5 bases). The CDR3: CASSYGQGYGGYTF. The DNA for the CDR3 is TGTGCCAGCAGTTACGGTCAGGGATACGGGGGCTACACCTTC.